This T cell receptor (beta chain) came from a study of beta chain features in type 1 diabetes. The study reverse transcribed the entire isolated RNA, so it sequenced expressed TCRB transcripts. Assay used: immunoSEQ multiplex PCR; TCRdb lists only in-frame clones, some missing. The sample lists under 850,000 clones; over 10% were seen once. The CDR3 loop spans 15 amino acids. The germline CDR1 and CDR2 sequences are SQVTM and ANQGSEA. The V end was cut by 2 bases, the J end by 2 bases, with 13 bases between. A word on this clone: What it binds is not known.

Notes on the study in general: Patients with Type 1 diabetes showed moderately but significantly shorter TCRB CDR3s in all four CD4+ subsets.

The sequenced material came from naive CD4+ T cells from blood. This TCR was sampled from a man between 18 and 29 years old with type 1 diabetes. The chain employs TRBV29-1 and TRBJ1-3; D possibly corresponds to TRBD1 (6 bases). The CDR3 nucleotides are TGCAGCGTTGAAATAGGGGGGGCCCCTGGAAACACCATATATTTT. Residues: CSVEIGGAPGNTIYF.